This TCR beta chain was recovered during a study of shared clonotypes between healthy human individuals. General study findings and limits: Clonotypes which were not shared had lower generation probabilities than clonotypes that all four donors shared. Inspection by rarefaction showed sorted-subset sequencing to be incomplete despite large depth.

Naive CD8 isolation took CD45RO-negative cells positively selected for CCR7 and excluded terminally differentiated effector memory CD45RA+ cells. Method: immunoSEQ multiplex PCR; TCRdb's copy keeps in-frame clones and lacks some. The profile covers 1.5 million to 2.5 million clones, with less than 95% appearing a single time and less than 1.5% taken by the ten largest. Of note for this clone: The antigen is unknown. The sample holds other DNA sequences that translate to the same CDR3.

Losses at the gene ends were 3 bases for V and 4 bases for J; bases not matched to a gene: 2. The CDR3 covers 14 residues. Germline lookup yields CDR1 SGDLS and CDR2 YYNGEE. The sequence derives from a man aged 18-30 years in good health. The chain combines TRBV9 with TRBJ2-7; 12 nucleotides agree with TRBD2. The material sequenced was naive CD8+ T cells sorted from blood. The CDR3 bases are TGTGCCAGCAGCGAGGGACTAGCGGGTTACGAGCAGTACTTC. Its protein product is CASSEGLAGYEQYF.